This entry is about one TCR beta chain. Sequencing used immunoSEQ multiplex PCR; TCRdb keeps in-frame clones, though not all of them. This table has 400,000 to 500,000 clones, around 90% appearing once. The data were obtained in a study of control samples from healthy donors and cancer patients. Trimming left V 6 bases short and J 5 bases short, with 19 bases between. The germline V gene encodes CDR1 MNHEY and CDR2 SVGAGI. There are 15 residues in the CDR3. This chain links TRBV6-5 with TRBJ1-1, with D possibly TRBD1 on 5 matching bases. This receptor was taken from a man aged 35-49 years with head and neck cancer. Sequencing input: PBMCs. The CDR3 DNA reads TGTGCCAGCAGGGGACGGGGGACCGTGGGAACTGAAGCTTTCTTT. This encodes CASRGRGTVGTEAFF.